A single sample gave rise to the 24 T cell receptor beta chains below, sequenced in a study of blood T cell repertoires in COVID-19. The repertoire was sequenced with immunoSEQ multiplex PCR; TCRdb's copy has only in-frame clones and lacks some. The sample includes about 150,000 clones, about nine tenths seen only once; the top ten take approximately 2.3%. Sequences were obtained from peripheral blood. These receptors originate from a woman between 65 and 79 years old with acute or convalescent COVID-19.

The chain recombines TRBV2 with TRBJ2-5; 7 positions match TRBD1. CDR3 length: 15 residues. V trimming: 4 bases; J trimming: 4 bases; junction bases outside the gene matches: 9. Germline V gene sequence: CDR1 SNHLY, CDR2 FYNNEI. The CDR3 protein is CASSAKGARRETQYF. The CDR3 nucleotides are TGTGCCAGCAGTGCTAAGGGGGCTCGGCGAGAGACCCAGTACTTC.

This chain links TRBV5-6 with TRBJ1-3, with a tentative D call TRBD1 (5 bases). Germline CDR1 reads SGHDT; CDR2 reads YYEEEE. The V and J ends lost 1 base and 7 bases respectively, with 12 bases between them. This CDR3 spans 14 amino acids. The CDR3 region is CASSLRQGANTIYF. DNA of the CDR3: TGTGCCAGCAGCTTGAGGCAGGGTGCTAACACCATATATTTT.

The chain links TRBV7-9 to TRBJ1-2; D is undetermined. The CDR3 sequence is 14 residues long. V dropped 4 bases and J dropped 5 bases, with 14 bases sitting between them. The germline CDR1 and CDR2 sequences are SEHNR and FQNEAQ (reference sequence). CDR3 residues: CASSSLGGPYGYTF. The CDR3 DNA reads TGTGCCAGCAGCTCGTTGGGAGGGCCTTATGGCTACACCTTC.

This chain joins TRBV23-1 and TRBJ1-1; tentative D call: TRBD1 (5 bases). TRBV23-1 is noted as an ORF with a role that remains uncertain. This CDR3 has 14 residues. V was clipped by 6 bases and J by 0 bases, with 11 bases between them. CDR3 sequence (DNA): TGCGCCAGCAGGTTGATCAGGGTGAACACTGAAGCTTTCTTT. This sequence encodes CASRLIRVNTEAFF.

V usage is TRBV24-1 and J usage is TRBJ2-1, with 8 bases fitting TRBD1. There are 14 residues in the CDR3. The V gene's germline CDR1 is KGHDR and CDR2 SFDVKD. The J segment lost 10 bases and the V segment lost 3 bases, leaving 7 bases of the junction unmatched. Here the CDR3 DNA reads TGTGCCACCAGTGATCCAGGGACAGGTCTCGAGCAGTTCTTC. This gives the protein CATSDPGTGLEQFF.

This clone was counted ten times or more. The chain joins TRBV25-1 to TRBJ1-4; 7 bases line up with TRBD1. Germline V CDR1 and CDR2: MGHDK, SYGVNS. After removal of 4 bases from V and 8 bases from J, the junction contained 10 bases not matched to a gene. The CDR3 is 15 residues long. The CDR3: CASSGETGWEEKLFF. CDR3 nucleotide sequence: TGTGCCAGCAGTGGTGAGACAGGGTGGGAGGAAAAACTGTTTTTT.

This clone was seen more than once but under ten times. CDR3 in amino acids: CASNYGRRETQYF. Here the CDR3 DNA reads TGTGCCAGCAACTACGGGAGGAGAGAGACCCAGTACTTC. The chain recombines TRBV7-2 with TRBJ2-5; TRBD2 aligns across 7 bases. The CDR3 runs to 13 residues. Trimming took 7 bases from V and 4 from J; bases not matched to a gene: 6. Germline V lookup: CDR1 SGHTA, CDR2 FQGNSA. Filled out from reference TRBV7-2 and TRBJ2-5, the complete variable domain reads GAGVSQSPSNKVTEKGKDVELRCDPISGHTALYWYRQSLGQGLEFLIYFQGNSAPDKSGLPSDRFSAERTGGSVSTLTIQRTQQEDSAVYLCASNYGRRETQYFGPGTRLLVL.

The table lists this clone with a few counts. The gene calls are TRBV7-8 and TRBJ1-2; no reliable D call. Trimming shortened V by 4 bases and J by 4 bases, and 13 bases separated the two germline ends. Germline lookup yields CDR1 SGHVS and CDR2 FQNEAQ. The CDR3 spans 14 residues. The CDR3 protein is CASSSEGRTYGYTF. CDR3 bases: TGTGCCAGCAGCTCCGAGGGCCGGACCTATGGCTACACCTTC.

The chain joins TRBV19 to TRBJ1-5; 11 nucleotides agree with TRBD1. The CDR3 sequence is 16 residues long. V lost 6 bases to trimming and J lost 5 bases; unmatched junction nucleotides: 9. From germline, CDR1 is LNHDA and CDR2 SQIVND (reference sequence). CDR3 protein: CASSTGQGAFYQPQHF. In DNA, the CDR3 is TGTGCCAGTAGCACCGGACAGGGGGCATTTTATCAGCCCCAGCATTTT.

The J gene is TRBJ2-4, the V gene TRBV2, with 8 bases matching TRBD1. V dropped 4 bases and J dropped 6; count of bases not matched to a gene: 8. The CDR3 runs to 15 residues. The germline V gene has CDR1 SNHLY and CDR2 FYNNEI. CDR3 loop: CASSGTGIGGNIQYF. In DNA form, the CDR3 reads TGTGCCAGCAGTGGGACAGGGATTGGGGGAAACATTCAGTACTTC.

Worth noting for this clone: A junction boundary mismatches the germline segment, possibly from a read error. For the CDR3, the DNA is TGTGCCAGCAGTCAAGAGCTTTCCGGGACACCGTACGAGCAGTACTTC. Translated, it gives CASSQELSGTPYEQYF. The chain employs TRBV3-1 (or the pseudogene TRBV3-2) and TRBJ2-7; D perhaps matches TRBD1 (6 bases). The CDR3 length is 16 residues. Germline CDR1 is LGHDT and CDR2 is YNNKEL (reference sequence).

The chain has TRBV2 and TRBJ2-5; TRBD2 agrees at 12 bases. J was trimmed by 5 bases and V by 5 bases; bases with no gene match: 9. CDR1 is SNHLY, CDR2 FYNNEI, per germline. CDR3 length: 16 residues. In DNA form, the CDR3 reads TGTGCCAGCAGTAGGCTAGCGGGGGGGATTACGGAGACCCAGTACTTC. This translates into CASSRLAGGITETQYF.

This chain joins TRBV29-1 and TRBJ2-5; D possibly corresponds to TRBD1 (5 bases). Germline V gene lookup returns CDR1 SQVTM and CDR2 ANQGSEA. With 7 bases removed from V and 5 bases from J, the gap between germline ends came to 14 bases. This CDR3 region has 12 residues. CDR3: CSARQSTETQYF. The CDR3, as DNA: TGCAGCGCACGACAGTCCACCGAGACCCAGTACTTC.

In this sample, this clone turned up a few times. The chain couples TRBV30 to TRBJ1-6; D not certain. V was trimmed by 4 bases and J by 3 bases, leaving 19 bases between them. This CDR3 has 17 residues. CDR1 GTSNPN and CDR2 SVGIG come from the germline V gene (reference sequence). CDR3 in DNA: TGTGCCTGGAACCCGACCCGGACGGGGATCTATAATTCACCCCTCCACTTT. This sequence encodes CAWNPTRTGIYNSPLHF.

This clone was detected a few times. The CDR3 sequence: CASSELGNGYTF. In nucleotides, the CDR3 is TGTGCCAGCAGTGAACTGGGCAATGGCTACACCTTC. V is TRBV2 and J is TRBJ1-2; D not resolved. The CDR3 consists of 12 residues. Germline CDR1 reads SNHLY; CDR2 reads FYNNEI. V gave up 2 bases and J gave up 6 bases, with 7 bases separating them.

This clone appeared a single time. The rearrangement uses TRBV5-4 and TRBJ2-3, with D possibly matching TRBD2 (5 bases). CDR1 SGHNT and CDR2 YYREEE come from the germline V gene (reference sequence). The CDR3 covers 17 residues. V lost 0 bases, J lost 1 base, and 15 bases lay in between. The CDR3 region is CASSLAVLSRGTDTQYF. The CDR3 DNA follows: TGTGCCAGCAGCTTGGCCGTGCTATCGAGGGGCACAGATACGCAGTATTTT.

This rearrangement joins TRBV6-5 to TRBJ2-7; 10 bases are shared with TRBD1. Germline loops: CDR1 MNHEY, CDR2 SVGAGI. J gave up 5 bases and V 4 bases, and 8 bases lay outside the gene matches. The CDR3 has 15 amino acids. CDR3 bases: TGTGCCAGCAGTTCCCACGGGACAGGGGTAAACGAGCAGTACTTC. It specifies CASSSHGTGVNEQYF.

This clone turned up a few times. CDR3: CASSPGQGVSPLHF. The CDR3 nucleotides are TGTGCCAGCAGCCCGGGACAGGGTGTTTCACCCCTCCACTTT. This chain links TRBV7-2 with TRBJ1-6; 9 bases align to TRBD1. Germline CDR1 reads SGHTA; CDR2 reads FQGNSA. V lost 5 bases to trimming and J lost 9 bases; unmatched junction nucleotides: 5. The CDR3 extends over 14 amino acids.

This rearrangement joins TRBV7-2 to TRBJ2-7, with 9 bases fitting TRBD2. CDR1 is SGHTA, CDR2 FQGNSA, per germline. Trimming took 1 base from V and 0 from J; bases not matched to a gene: 10. This CDR3 has 18 residues. CDR3 residues: CASSLGVLAGRGSYEQYF. In nucleotides, the CDR3 is TGTGCCAGCAGCTTAGGCGTCCTAGCGGGGCGGGGCTCCTACGAGCAGTACTTC.

This chain uses TRBV28 with TRBJ1-5, with TRBD1 as a possible D gene (6 bases). The CDR3 is made up of 17 amino acids. The V end was cut by 7 bases, the J end by 2 bases, with 21 bases between. Germline V gene sequence: CDR1 MDHEN, CDR2 SYDVKM. CDR3 coding DNA: TGTGCCAGCACCAAGAACGGGGGGGGCGTGGGCAATCAGCCCCAGCATTTT. Its translation is CASTKNGGGVGNQPQHF.

V gene TRBV28 combines with J gene TRBJ2-5, with 12 bases that match TRBD1. V lost 6 bases, J lost 4 bases, and 12 bases stayed unmatched. CDR1 and CDR2 (germline): MDHEN, SYDVKM. The CDR3 contains 17 residues. This CDR3 is CASSGRGDRGLGETQYF. The DNA of the CDR3 is TGTGCCAGCAGCGGTCGTGGGGACAGGGGGCTTGGAGAGACCCAGTACTTC.

This rearrangement joins TRBV2 to TRBJ2-3; 7 positions match TRBD2. Germline trimming cut 6 bases from V and 2 bases from J; bases unmatched to any gene: 17. Per germline, CDR1 SNHLY and CDR2 FYNNEI. The CDR3 totals 18 residues. CDR3 coding DNA: TGTGCCAGCAGGATAACTAAATTAAGCGGGACCGACACAGATACGCAGTATTTT. Translated, it gives CASRITKLSGTDTDTQYF. The entire variable domain, with the rest obtained from reference TRBV2 and TRBJ2-3, is as follows: EPEVTQTPSHQVTQMGQEVILRCVPISNHLYFYWYRQILGQKVEFLVSFYNNEISEKSEIFDDQFSVERPDGSNFTLKIRSTKLEDSAMYFCASRITKLSGTDTDTQYFGPGTRLTVL.

V is TRBV4-3 and J is TRBJ2-2; 10 nucleotides align to TRBD2. The germline gives CDR1 LGHNA, CDR2 YSLEER. This CDR3 spans 17 amino acids. V was clipped by 0 bases and J by 1 base; unmatched bases: 2. This CDR3 reads CASSQEVAGGNTGELFF. CDR3 DNA: TGCGCCAGCAGCCAAGAGGTAGCGGGGGGGAACACCGGGGAGCTGTTTTTT.

CDR3 sequence reads: CASGALGQAAHEQFF. The CDR3, as DNA: TGTGCCAGCGGCGCCTTGGGACAGGCCGCCCATGAGCAGTTCTTC. The chain is built from TRBV11-2 and TRBJ2-1; the match to TRBD1 covers 8 bases. Germline assignment: CDR1 SGHAT and CDR2 FQNNGV. V lost 8 bases, J lost 8 bases, and 14 bases stayed unmatched. The CDR3 covers 15 residues.